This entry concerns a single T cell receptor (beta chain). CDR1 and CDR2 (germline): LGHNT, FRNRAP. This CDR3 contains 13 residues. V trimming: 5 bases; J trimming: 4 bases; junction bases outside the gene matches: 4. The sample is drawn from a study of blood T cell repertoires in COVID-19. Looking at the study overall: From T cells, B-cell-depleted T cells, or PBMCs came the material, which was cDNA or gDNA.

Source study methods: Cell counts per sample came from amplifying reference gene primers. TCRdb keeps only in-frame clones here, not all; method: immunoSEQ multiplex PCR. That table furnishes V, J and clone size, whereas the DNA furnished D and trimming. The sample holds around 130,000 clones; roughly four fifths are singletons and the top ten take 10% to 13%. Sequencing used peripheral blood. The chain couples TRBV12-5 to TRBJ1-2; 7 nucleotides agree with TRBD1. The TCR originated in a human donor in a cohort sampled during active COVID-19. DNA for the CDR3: TGTGCTAGTGGTGGACAGGAGAGCTATGGCTACACCTTC. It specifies CASGGQESYGYTF. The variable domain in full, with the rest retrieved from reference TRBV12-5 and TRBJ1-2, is DARVTQTPRHKVTEMGQEVTMRCQPILGHNTVFWYRQTMMQGLELLAYFRNRAPLDDSGMPKDRFSAEMPDATLATLKIQPSEPRDSAVYFCASGGQESYGYTFGSGTRLTVV.